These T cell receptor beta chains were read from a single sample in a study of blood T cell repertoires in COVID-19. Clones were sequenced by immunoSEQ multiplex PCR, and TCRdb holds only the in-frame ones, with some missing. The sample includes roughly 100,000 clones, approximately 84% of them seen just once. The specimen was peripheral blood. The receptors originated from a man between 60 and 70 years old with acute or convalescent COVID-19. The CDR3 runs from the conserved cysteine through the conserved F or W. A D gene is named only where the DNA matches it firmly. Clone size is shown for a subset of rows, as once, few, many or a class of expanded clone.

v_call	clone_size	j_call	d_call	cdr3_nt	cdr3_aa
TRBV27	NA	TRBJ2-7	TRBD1	TGTGCCAGCAGTTTAAGGCCCGGGGGACAGGGGGCGTATGGCTACGAGCAGTACTTC	CASSLRPGGQGAYGYEQYF
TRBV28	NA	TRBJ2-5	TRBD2	TGTGCCAGCAGTCCTCAAGCGGGATGGGAGACCCAGTACTTC	CASSPQAGWETQYF
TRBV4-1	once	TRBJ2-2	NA	TGCGCCAGCAATCTAGCGTCCACCGGGGAGCTGTTTTTT	CASNLASTGELFF
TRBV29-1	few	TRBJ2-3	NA	TGCAGCGTTGAAGTGCGAGGACTGCAAGATACGCAGTATTTT	CSVEVRGLQDTQYF
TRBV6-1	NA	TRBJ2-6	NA	TGTGCCAGCAGTGAAGCGCTAGTGACTGGGGCCAACGTCCTGACTTTC	CASSEALVTGANVLTF
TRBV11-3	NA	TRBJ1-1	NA	TGTGCCAGCAGCTTAGTGGGGGGGGTGAACACTGAAGCTTTCTTT	CASSLVGGVNTEAFF
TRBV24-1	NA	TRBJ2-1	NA	TGTGCCACCAGTGATTTACTAGAGTTGTCCAATGAGCAGTTCTTC	CATSDLLELSNEQFF
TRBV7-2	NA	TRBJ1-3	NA	TGTGCCAGCAGCCGCAGGGCCAGCTCTGGAAACACCATATATTTT	CASSRRASSGNTIYF
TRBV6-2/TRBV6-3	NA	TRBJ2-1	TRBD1	TGTGCCAGCAGTTACTCGGGGACAGGGGAATATCCCTACAATGAGCAGTTCTTC	CASSYSGTGEYPYNEQFF
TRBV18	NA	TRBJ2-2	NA	TGTGCCAGCTCACCACCGGACAGAAACACCGGGGAGCTGTTTTTT	CASSPPDRNTGELFF
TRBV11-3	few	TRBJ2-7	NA	TGTGCCAGCAGCACGCGGGACAGCTACGAGCAGTACTTC	CASSTRDSYEQYF
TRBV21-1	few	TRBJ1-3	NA	TGTGCCAGCAGCAAAACAAGCGGACAGTTTGGAAACACCATATATTTT	CASSKTSGQFGNTIYF
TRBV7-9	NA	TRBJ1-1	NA	TGTGCCAGCAGCTTAGGTTGGAGCTGGAACACTGAAGCTTTCTTT	CASSLGWSWNTEAFF
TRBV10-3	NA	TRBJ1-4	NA	TGTGCCATCAGTGGGGAAAACGGGAGTGCAACTAATGAAAAACTGTTTTTT	CAISGENGSATNEKLFF
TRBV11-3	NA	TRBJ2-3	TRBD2	TGTGCCAGCAGCACCCGACTAGCGGGAGAGGGTGCAGATACGCAGTATTTT	CASSTRLAGEGADTQYF
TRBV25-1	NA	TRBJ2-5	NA	TGTGCCAGCAGTGAAGAGACCGGGGGTGAGACCCAGTACTTC	CASSEETGGETQYF
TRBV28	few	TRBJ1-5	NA	TGTGCCAGCAGTTTATCGAGGGTTAGCAATCAGCCCCAGCATTTT	CASSLSRVSNQPQHF
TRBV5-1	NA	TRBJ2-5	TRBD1	TGCGCCAGCAGCCCAGGGACAGGGGGGTACCAAGAGACCCAGTACTTC	CASSPGTGGYQETQYF
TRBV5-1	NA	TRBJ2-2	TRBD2	TGCGCCAGCCGAACGGGAGGGCCGGGCCCCGGGGAGCTGTTTTTT	CASRTGGPGPGELFF
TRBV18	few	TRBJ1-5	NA	TGTGCCAGCTCACCAGGGCGGGTGGGTCAGCCCCAGCATTTT	CASSPGRVGQPQHF
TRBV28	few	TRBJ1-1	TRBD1	TGTGCCAGCAGCGGGGGACAGGCTGGCACTGAAGCTTTCTTT	CASSGGQAGTEAFF
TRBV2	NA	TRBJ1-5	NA	TGTGCCAGCAGTGCCTGGAACAGCCAGCCCCAGCATTTT	CASSAWNSQPQHF
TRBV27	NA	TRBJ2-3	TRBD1	TGTGCCAGCAGGCCCGGGGACAGGGGCACAGATACGCAGTATTTT	CASRPGDRGTDTQYF
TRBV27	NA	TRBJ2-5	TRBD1	TGTGCCAGCAGGGGGGGTGGACAGGGGGCGAAGACCCAGTACTTC	CASRGGGQGAKTQYF
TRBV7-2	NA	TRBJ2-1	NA	TGTGCCAGCAGCCTAGACAGCTCCTACAATGAGCAGTTCTTC	CASSLDSSYNEQFF
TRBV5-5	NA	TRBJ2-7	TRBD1	TGTGCCAGCAGCACACGCGGTGGACAGGGCGGAGACGAGCAGTACTTC	CASSTRGGQGGDEQYF
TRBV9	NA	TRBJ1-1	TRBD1	TGTGCCAGCAGCGTGACAGGGGGCGCGAGAACTGAAGCTTTCTTT	CASSVTGGARTEAFF
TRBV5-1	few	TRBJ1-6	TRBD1	TGCGCCAGCAGCCAGGCCCAGGGGGCCGCTTCACCCCTCCACTTT	CASSQAQGAASPLHF
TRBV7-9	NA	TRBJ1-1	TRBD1	TGTGCCAGCAGCCCCGGGACAGGAGGCACTGAAGCTTTCTTT	CASSPGTGGTEAFF
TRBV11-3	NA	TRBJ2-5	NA	TGTGCCAGCAGCTTAGTGAATTTATGGGGAGATGAGACCCAGTACTTC	CASSLVNLWGDETQYF
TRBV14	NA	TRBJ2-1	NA	TGTGCCAGCAGCCAAGACTCGTGGCGGGACAGCTCCTACAATGAGCAGTTCTTC	CASSQDSWRDSSYNEQFF
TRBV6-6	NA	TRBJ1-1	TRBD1	TGTGCCAGCAGAAGAACAGGGGCGCAGGACACTGAAGCTTTCTTT	CASRRTGAQDTEAFF
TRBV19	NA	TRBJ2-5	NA	TGTGCCAGTAGTGCCCGACATGGAGAGACCCAGTACTTC	CASSARHGETQYF
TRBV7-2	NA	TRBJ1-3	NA	TGTGCCAGCAGCCCATGGGACATTCGCTCTGGAAACACCATATATTTT	CASSPWDIRSGNTIYF
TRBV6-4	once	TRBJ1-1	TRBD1	TGTGCCAGCAGTACTCAGGGGGCGCGCACTGAAGCTTTCTTT	CASSTQGARTEAFF
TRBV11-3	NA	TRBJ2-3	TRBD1	TGTGCCAGCAGCTTAGAAAGCGCCCCCGGGACAGGGGAGACAGATACGCAGTATTTT	CASSLESAPGTGETDTQYF
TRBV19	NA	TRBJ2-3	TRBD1	TGTGCCAGTTTGGCGGGACAGGAGATCACAGATACGCAGTATTTT	CASLAGQEITDTQYF
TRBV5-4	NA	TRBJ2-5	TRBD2	TGTGCCAGCAGCCCACCGGGGGGGAGGGATGTAGAGACCCAGTACTTC	CASSPPGGRDVETQYF
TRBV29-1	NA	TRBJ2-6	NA	TGCAGCGTTGCTCGCTCTGGGGCCAACGTCCTGACTTTC	CSVARSGANVLTF
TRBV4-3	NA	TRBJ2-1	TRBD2	TGCGCCAGCAGCCCCGGAACTAGCGAGAGCTCCTACAATGAGCAGTTCTTC	CASSPGTSESSYNEQFF
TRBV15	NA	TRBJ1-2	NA	TGTGCCACCGGCCTCCCCGGGGGGGTCTATGGCTACACCTTC	CATGLPGGVYGYTF
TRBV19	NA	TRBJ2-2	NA	TGTGCCAGTAGGAGGGAGAGGGGGGAGCTGTTTTTT	CASRRERGELFF
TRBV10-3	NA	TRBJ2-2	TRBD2	TGTGCCATCAGTGAGTCCTCTAGCGGGGACACCGGGGAGCTGTTTTTT	CAISESSSGDTGELFF
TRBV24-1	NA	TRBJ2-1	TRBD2	TGTGCCACCAGTGATCTCGCCGGGACTAGACGGTTCTTC	CATSDLAGTRRFF
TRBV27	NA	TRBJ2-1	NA	TGTGCCAGCAGTTTTGTTGCGGGGTGGGGGTACAATGAGCAGTTCTTC	CASSFVAGWGYNEQFF
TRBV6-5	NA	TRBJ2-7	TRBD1	TGTGCCAGCAGTTACCCGACCGGGACAGGGACCTACGAGCAGTACTTC	CASSYPTGTGTYEQYF
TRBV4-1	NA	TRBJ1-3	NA	TGCGCCAGCAGCCAACGCTACAGGGAGCGAAACACCATATATTTT	CASSQRYRERNTIYF
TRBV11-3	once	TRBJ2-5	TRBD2	TGTGCCAGCAGCGCAGGGACTAGCGGGATGGGGGAGACCCAGTACTTC	CASSAGTSGMGETQYF